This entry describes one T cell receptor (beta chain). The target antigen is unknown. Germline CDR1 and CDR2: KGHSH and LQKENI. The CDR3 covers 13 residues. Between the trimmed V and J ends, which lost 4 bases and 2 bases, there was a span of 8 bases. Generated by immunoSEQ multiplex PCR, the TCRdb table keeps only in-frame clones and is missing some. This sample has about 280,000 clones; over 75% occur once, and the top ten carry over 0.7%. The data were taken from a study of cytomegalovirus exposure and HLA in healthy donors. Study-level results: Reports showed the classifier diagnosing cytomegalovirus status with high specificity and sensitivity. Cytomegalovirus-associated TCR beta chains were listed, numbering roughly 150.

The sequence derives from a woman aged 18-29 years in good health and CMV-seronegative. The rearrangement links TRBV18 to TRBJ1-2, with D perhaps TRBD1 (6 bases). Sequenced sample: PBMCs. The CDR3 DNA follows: TGTGCCAGCTCACTGGGACACAACTATGGCTACACCTTC. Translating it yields CASSLGHNYGYTF.